Listed below are T cell receptor beta chains from one sample, sequenced in a study of blood T cell repertoires in COVID-19. Some clones are missing from TCRdb's copy, which holds only in-frame ones; the method was immunoSEQ multiplex PCR. The sample consists of 200,000 to 300,000 clones, 80% to 85% of them appearing once. The source material was peripheral blood. These receptors all stem from a woman in her thirties or forties who had recovered from COVID-19. CDR3s include the opening cysteine and the closing phenylalanine or tryptophan. Fields, in order: D gene, V gene, J gene, clone size, CDR3 DNA, CDR3 protein. The D gene is left open where the match is weak. Clone size is given for some rows only: seen once, a few or many times, or a class if the clone is expanded.

d_call: .; v_call: TRBV6-6; j_call: TRBJ1-1; clone_size: .; cdr3_nt: TGTGCCAGCAGTTACACTGAGGGGAACACTGAAGCTTTCTTT; cdr3_aa: CASSYTEGNTEAFF
d_call: TRBD1; v_call: TRBV6-5; j_call: TRBJ2-7; clone_size: few; cdr3_nt: TGTGCCAGCACCCCGGGGCAGGGGGTGAACGAGCAGTACTTC; cdr3_aa: CASTPGQGVNEQYF
d_call: .; v_call: TRBV2; j_call: TRBJ2-5; clone_size: once; cdr3_nt: TGTGCCAGCATCAGTGCCAGAGAGACCCAGTACTTC; cdr3_aa: CASISARETQYF
d_call: TRBD1; v_call: TRBV6-5; j_call: TRBJ1-2; clone_size: .; cdr3_nt: TGTGCCAGCAGGACCCCAGGGACAGTTTATGGCTACACCTTC; cdr3_aa: CASRTPGTVYGYTF
d_call: TRBD2; v_call: TRBV5-4; j_call: TRBJ2-3; clone_size: .; cdr3_nt: TGTGCCAGTCATCAAAAGGGGGCGGGGGGGCCGAACCCCACAGATACGCAGTATTTT; cdr3_aa: CASHQKGAGGPNPTDTQYF
d_call: TRBD2; v_call: TRBV6-6; j_call: TRBJ2-7; clone_size: .; cdr3_nt: TGTGCCAGCCGGGCATCTAGCGGGGGCACCTACGAGCAGTACTTC; cdr3_aa: CASRASSGGTYEQYF
d_call: .; v_call: TRBV5-4; j_call: TRBJ1-2; clone_size: few; cdr3_nt: TGTGCCAGCAGCGTCGCGGGTGTCGATGGCTACACCTTC; cdr3_aa: CASSVAGVDGYTF
d_call: TRBD1; v_call: TRBV5-6; j_call: TRBJ1-6; clone_size: few; cdr3_nt: TGTGCCAGCGGACCGGTTACAGGGGGTTTGGATAATTCACCCCTCCACTTT; cdr3_aa: CASGPVTGGLDNSPLHF
d_call: .; v_call: TRBV28; j_call: TRBJ2-3; clone_size: .; cdr3_nt: TGTGCCAGCAGAGACCGCGGGCTCCGTCTAGGGGATACGCAGTATTTT; cdr3_aa: CASRDRGLRLGDTQYF
d_call: .; v_call: TRBV2; j_call: TRBJ2-5; clone_size: .; cdr3_nt: TGTGCCAGCAGGCTCCAGGCGACAGGCCAAGAGACCCAGTACTTC; cdr3_aa: CASRLQATGQETQYF
d_call: .; v_call: TRBV28; j_call: TRBJ1-6; clone_size: .; cdr3_nt: TGTGCCAGCAGATACAGCTCCTATAATTCACCCCTCCACTTT; cdr3_aa: CASRYSSYNSPLHF
d_call: TRBD2; v_call: TRBV7-2; j_call: TRBJ2-5; clone_size: .; cdr3_nt: TGTGCCAGCAGCTTAGGTAGCGGGGGGGGAGAGACCCAGTACTTC; cdr3_aa: CASSLGSGGGETQYF
d_call: .; v_call: TRBV29-1; j_call: TRBJ1-1; clone_size: .; cdr3_nt: TGCAGCGTTGAACGGGAGACTGAAGCTTTCTTT; cdr3_aa: CSVERETEAFF
d_call: .; v_call: TRBV5-4; j_call: TRBJ1-6; clone_size: .; cdr3_nt: TGTGCCCCACTGAAGGAGTGCCTAGGGGCAAATTCACCCCTCCACTTT; cdr3_aa: CAPLKECLGANSPLHF
d_call: .; v_call: TRBV7-9; j_call: TRBJ2-3; clone_size: .; cdr3_nt: TGTGCCAGCAGCCTGATAGGAGGCGATACGCAGTATTTT; cdr3_aa: CASSLIGGDTQYF
d_call: .; v_call: TRBV9; j_call: TRBJ1-1; clone_size: .; cdr3_nt: TGTGCCAGCAGCGTCGGCGGGGTCATGAACACTGAAGCTTTCTTT; cdr3_aa: CASSVGGVMNTEAFF
d_call: TRBD2; v_call: TRBV2; j_call: TRBJ2-2; clone_size: .; cdr3_nt: TGTGCCAGCAGGAAGACTAGCGGGGGGGCCCCCGGGGAGCTGTTTTTT; cdr3_aa: CASRKTSGGAPGELFF
d_call: .; v_call: TRBV30; j_call: TRBJ2-7; clone_size: .; cdr3_nt: TGTGCCTGGAGCCTCGGGTCCTACGAGCAGTACTTC; cdr3_aa: CAWSLGSYEQYF
d_call: .; v_call: TRBV9; j_call: TRBJ2-4; clone_size: .; cdr3_nt: TGTGCCAGCAGCGTAGATGTGGGGGCTGAAAACATTCAGTACTTC; cdr3_aa: CASSVDVGAENIQYF
d_call: .; v_call: TRBV19; j_call: TRBJ1-2; clone_size: .; cdr3_nt: TGTGCCAGTAGTTTTGCAAGGAGTTCTAACTATGGCTACACCTTC; cdr3_aa: CASSFARSSNYGYTF
d_call: .; v_call: TRBV6-2/TRBV6-3; j_call: TRBJ2-2; clone_size: .; cdr3_nt: TGTGCCAGCAGTTACAAGCAGGCGAACACCGGGGAGCTGTTTTTT; cdr3_aa: CASSYKQANTGELFF